This T cell receptor beta chain was observed in a study of long-term antiretroviral therapy in people with HIV (dated by TCRdb to between 2022 and 2023). In terms of the full investigation: The earliest samples were collected roughly a decade before the 2015 WHO recommendation for immediate ART, at a time when ART was usually postponed until CD4 counts fell. A retrospective serial study tested whether changes in peripheral blood TRB repertoire composition and diversity were associated with ART initiation and durable HIV suppression. A total of 150 to 200 cryopreserved PBMC samples were contributed to the cohort by 30 adults with confirmed HIV infection, with samples collected serially over a mean of approximately six years (range 1-12). Of the 30 participants with HIV, 10 to 11 were female. Test extractions of a monoclonal T-cell line alongside approximately 34 polyclonal samples showed no cross-contamination during QIAcube processing. Here is what the overall study found, with its caveats: A significant increase in TRB diversity was found to be associated with ART initiation, although TRB diversity was observed to remain significantly below that of transplant donor controls even after long-term ART. Owing to limited PBMC availability, only the TCR beta chain was sequenced, without alpha chain pairing. HIV repertoires had narrower CDR3 length ranges than controls, and the network structure suggested an antigen-experienced repertoire that shifted only slightly toward naive after ART. Inferences about post-ART repertoire changes are limited because no data were available on ART adherence, viral resistance or therapy changes. The samples span the years 2004 to 2017, and the ART regimens used at that time may not be as effective as current regimens. Because pre-ART samples had limited cell numbers, profiling was done on unsorted PBMC rather than on sorted CD4+ and CD8+ T cells. At every time point, the repertoire was dominated by expanded TRB clones first identified before ART initiation, although this dominance fluctuated and, in many PLHIV, declined after ART.

About this clone: Its antigen specificity is not known. Base qualities are missing; no much larger clone stands one base away.

The immunoSEQ hsTCRB v3.0 assay was used at survey level resolution to sequence the TRB variable region. The targeted TRB sequencing depth was about 40,000-55,000 T-cell genomes per sample. Pooled TRB libraries were sequenced on an Illumina MiSeq with a v3 150-cycle kit. Under the source paper's analysis protocol: Analysis of repertoires was carried out in R inside a reproducible Nextflow workflow spanning QC, data transformation and analysis. LymphoSeq2, an R package for AIRR-Seq data exploration, was used to implement custom analyses. A handful of samples that produced fewer than 5000 total TRB sequences were removed, so 150 to 200 HIV repertoires were analyzed. Among the roughly 200 retained HIV repertoires, approximately 59 were collected before ART initiation and 120 to 140 after ART initiation. Repertoires were downsampled to 5000 TRB nucleotide sequences, with summary statistics averaged over 100 downsampling iterations. TRB sequences were retained for analysis only if CDR3 regions of at least seven amino acids were present. Two measures captured diversity: a Shannon entropy-derived clonality score and the Gini coefficient. In the repertoire networks, any two of the top 5000 CDR3 amino acid sequences were linked whenever the two sequences differed by an edit distance of one. For TRB CDR3 amino acid sequences, GLIPH2 was used to predict antigen specificity groups and MHC restriction. To flag known CMV, EBV, HIV or tissue antigen associations, CDR3 amino acid sequences were matched against VDJdb and McPAS-TCR. Pre-ART, post-ART and control groups were compared with Wilcoxon signed-rank tests and Holm-Bonferroni correction. In its TCRdb copy, this immuneACCESS table keeps in-frame sequences only and misses some clones. Where compared with another copy, unresolved V genes explain less than half of these, and the others have no known cause. That table supplies the V and J calls and clone size; D and trimming were determined from the DNA. The sample records some 28,000 clones, 88% of which are singletons. The top ten hold 3.5% to 5% of the sample.

Sequences MNHEY (CDR1) and SMNVEV (CDR2) are obtained from the germline V gene (reference sequence). The V end gives up 1 base and the J end 4 bases, leaving 7 bases in the junction not matched to a gene. The CDR3, cysteine through phenylalanine, is 16 amino acids long. Only the CDR3 region is kept as DNA, spanning 48 bases read in frame from base 1. Inclusion was restricted to participants for whom at least one PBMC sample before ART initiation and at least two post-ART samples were available. All participants with HIV were treated in the United States of America. Cryopreserved samples of about 0.95-10 million PBMC were thawed and washed before DNA extraction. At the time of the earliest PBMC sample for each participant with HIV, ages ranged from about 23 to 60 years. Each participant contributed PBMC samples from 1-4 timepoints before ART initiation and 2-8 timepoints after ART initiation, with a median of 7 samples. For every participant, serial HIV viral load, CD4+ T-cell count, ART history and demographic data were obtained. A Qiagen kit on a QIAcube was used to extract genomic DNA from unsorted PBMC, with samples processed in batches of 12.

Here the chain combines TRBV27 and TRBJ1-5; 7 middle bases align to TRBD1. The material sequenced was unsorted PBMCs, taken 0.5 years after starting antiretroviral therapy. The clonotype comes from a young woman with HIV. The sequence in DNA is TGTGCCAGCAGTTTATACCCCGACAGGGCTAATCAGCCCCAGCATTTT. Its protein reads: CASSLYPDRANQPQHF.